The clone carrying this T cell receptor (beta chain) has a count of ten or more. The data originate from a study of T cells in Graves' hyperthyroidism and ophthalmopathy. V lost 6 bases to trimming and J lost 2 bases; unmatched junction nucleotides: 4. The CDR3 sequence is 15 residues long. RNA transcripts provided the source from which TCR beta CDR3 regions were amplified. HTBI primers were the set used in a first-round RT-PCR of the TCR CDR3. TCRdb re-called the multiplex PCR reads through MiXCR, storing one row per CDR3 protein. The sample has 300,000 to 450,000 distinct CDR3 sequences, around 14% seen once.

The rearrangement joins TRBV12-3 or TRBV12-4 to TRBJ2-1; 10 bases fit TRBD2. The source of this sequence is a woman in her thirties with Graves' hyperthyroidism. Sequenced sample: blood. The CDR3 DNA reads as TGTGCCAGCAGCCCTAGCGGGGGAACCTACAATGAGCAGTTCTTC. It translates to CASSPSGGTYNEQFF.